This TCR beta chain was documented in a study of identical twins. Study conclusions and caveats: Insertions were fewer in abundant cord blood beta clonotypes, whereas memory repertoires showed none of this pattern.

Comment on this clonotype: Its antigen is still unknown.

Each CDR3 protein is one row after TCRdb ran MiXCR on the 5' RACE reads. This table has about 530,000 distinct CDR3 sequences, roughly 15% appearing once. This same sample was also part of a study on yellow fever vaccine responses in identical twins.

This clonotype originated in a woman between 18 and 29 years old in good health. The sample was CD4+ T cells sorted from blood.

The CDR3 loop reads CSMAGGNTEAFF. The CDR3 bases are TGCAGTATGGCGGGTGGGAACACTGAAGCTTTCTTT. The chain is built from TRBV20-1 and TRBJ1-1, with D uncertain. This CDR3 comprises 12 residues. Trimming cost V 8 bases and J 1 base, with 11 bases left between them. Germline V gene sequence: CDR1 DFQATT, CDR2 SNEGSKA (reference sequence).